The 20 T cell receptor beta chains below all came from one sample that was sequenced in a study of T cell clonality in common variable immunodeficiency (dated by TCRdb to between 2014 and 2017). To prepare the library, the immunoSEQ multiplex PCR assay was applied. TCRdb carries this immuneACCESS record with in-frame sequences only. Its versions omit some clonotypes, under half of them owing to an unresolved V gene in the studies checked, with the rest unexplained. For this sample the table reports around 40,000 clones, with no clone seen just once. 2.1% of the sample is held by the ten biggest clonotypes. Sequencing used peripheral blood mononuclear cells. These receptors were collected from a person between 18 and 69 years old in good health.

This clone was seen many times. The read terminates 3 residues ahead of where the CDR3 ends, so the germline J gene completes it. The chain uses TRBV30 and TRBJ2-2; TRBD1 aligns across 9 bases. From germline, CDR1 is GTSNPN and CDR2 SVGIG (reference sequence). The CDR3 spans 15 residues. The sequenced CDR3 bases are TGTGCCTGTCCCAGGTCGGGACAGGGTTCTACGAGG. As protein: CACPRSGQGSTR. The CDR3 as a whole reads CACPRSGQGSTRLFF. Looking up the rest from reference TRBV30 and TRBJ2-2 gives the full variable domain: SQTIHQWPATLVQPVGSPLSLECTVEGTSNPNLYWYRQAAGRGLQLLFYSVGIGQISSEVPQNLSASRPQDRQFILSSKKLLLSDSGFYLCACPRSGQGSTRLFFGEGSRLTVL.

This clone was seen at least ten times. With the read ending 3 residues before the CDR3 end, the germline J gene is used to fill in that end. This rearrangement joins TRBV19 to TRBJ2-5, with 9 nucleotides matching TRBD1. V shed 5 bases, J shed 2 bases, and the junction held 6 bases outside the gene matches. Germline CDR1 LNHDA, CDR2 SQIVND (reference sequence). The length of the CDR3 is 15 residues. The CDR3: CASSRDREGQETQYF. The part of the CDR3 DNA that was read is TGTGCCAGTAGTCGGGACAGGGAAGGTCAAGAGACC.

This clone appeared many times. Sequencing ends 3 residues short of the CDR3 end; the germline J gene provides the rest. V usage is TRBV5-6 and J usage is TRBJ2-4, with D possibly being TRBD2 (6 bases). Germline CDR1 is SGHDT and CDR2 is YYEEEE. CDR3 length: 12 amino acids. The CDR3 protein is CASSLGSGGQYF. The part of the CDR3 DNA that was read is TGTGCCAGCAGCTTGGGCTCCGGGGGT.

This clone was detected ten times or more. The missing CDR3 end, 3 residues past where the read stops, is filled in from the germline J gene. V and J are TRBV2 and TRBJ2-7; D is possibly TRBD2 (5 bases). Germline CDR1 reads SNHLY; CDR2 reads FYNNEI. With 0 bases removed from V and 0 bases from J, the gap between germline ends came to 12 bases. This CDR3 region has 16 residues. The CDR3 protein is CASSEAHRGSSYEQYF. Partial CDR3 DNA: TGTGCCAGCAGTGAAGCGCACCGGGGATCCTCCTACGAG. Supplemented by reference TRBV2 and TRBJ2-7, the full variable domain reads EPEVTQTPSHQVTQMGQEVILRCVPISNHLYFYWYRQILGQKVEFLVSFYNNEISEKSEIFDDQFSVERPDGSNFTLKIRSTKLEDSAMYFCASSEAHRGSSYEQYFGPGTRLTVT.

This clone has at least ten counts. The junction departs from the called germline gene at one end, perhaps through a read error. The read gets to within 3 residues of the CDR3 end, and the germline J gene fills in the rest. V is TRBV4-2 and J is TRBJ2-4, with 8 bases that match TRBD2. The CDR3 extends over 17 amino acids. Germline V gene lookup returns CDR1 LGHNA and CDR2 YNFKEQ. The sequenced CDR3 bases are TGCGCCAGCAGCCAAGGGGGAGCGGGGGTGAATAGAAACATT. Protein sequence: CASSQGGAGVNRNI. In full, the CDR3 reads CASSQGGAGVNRNIQYF.

This clone was detected many times. The sequence runs out 3 residues before the end of the CDR3; the remainder is reconstructed from the germline J gene. The chain couples TRBV20-1 to TRBJ2-7; D is perhaps TRBD2 (6 bases). The V gene's germline CDR1 is DFQATT and CDR2 SNEGSKA (reference sequence). The germline V and J ends were trimmed by 7 bases and 0 bases, with 16 bases remaining between them. The CDR3 runs to 14 residues. The CDR3 spells CSGGASASSYEQYF. The DNA read from the CDR3 is TGCAGTGGAGGGGCTAGCGCGAGCTCCTACGAG.

This clone was seen ten or more times. The read terminates 3 residues before the CDR3 end, so the remaining end is supplied by the germline J gene. The chain uses TRBV18 and TRBJ1-1; TRBD1 matches at 8 bases. CDR3 length: 15 residues. Looked up from germline, CDR1 is KGHSH and CDR2 is LQKENI. V shed 3 bases and J 4 bases; nucleotides not matched to a gene: 7. The CDR3 sequence is CASSPDVTGGTEAFF. CDR3 DNA (partial): TGTGCCAGCTCACCCGACGTAACAGGGGGCACTGAA.

This clone has a count of ten or more. The CDR3 end lies 3 residues beyond the end of the read and is filled in from the germline J gene. The J gene is TRBJ2-1, the V gene TRBV5-1; the match to TRBD2 covers 10 bases. Trimming at V came to 4 bases and at J to 3 bases, leaving 4 bases not matched to a gene. The CDR3 is 15 amino acids. Per germline, CDR1 SGHRS and CDR2 YFSETQ. The CDR3 loop is CASSPWTSGYNEQFF. The part of the CDR3 DNA that was read is TGCGCCAGCAGCCCGTGGACTAGCGGCTACAATGAG.

This clone was recorded many times. Read sequence stops 3 residues before the CDR3 end, and the germline J gene provides the missing end. The chain employs TRBV19 and TRBJ2-7; the D gene is possibly TRBD2 (6 bases). Trimming removed 6 bases at V and 3 bases at J, with 15 bases between. The germline CDR1 and CDR2 sequences are LNHDA and SQIVND (reference sequence). This CDR3 contains 14 residues. Here the CDR3 reads CASSPSGRLYEQYF. The CDR3 bases that were read are TGTGCCAGTAGCCCCTCGGGGAGGCTCTACGAG.

This clone was counted ten times or more. The read ends 3 residues shy of where the CDR3 ends; the end is completed using the germline J gene. The chain uses TRBV6-1 and TRBJ2-3; 11 nucleotides line up with TRBD2. This CDR3 is built from 16 residues. Germline CDR1 MNHNS, CDR2 SASEGT. The part of the CDR3 DNA that was read is TGTGCCAGCAGTGCTGGACTAGCGGGCGAAAAAGAGACG. It codes for CASSAGLAGEKET. The entire CDR3 reads CASSAGLAGEKETQYF.

This clone was observed at least ten times. The read gets to within 3 residues of the CDR3 end, and the germline J gene fills in the rest. The chain links TRBV20-1 to TRBJ2-3; TRBD2 aligns across 7 bases. The CDR3 contains 14 residues. The V and J ends lost 6 bases and 3 bases, in that order; junction bases with no gene match: 9. The germline V gene encodes CDR1 DFQATT and CDR2 SNEGSKA (reference sequence). The CDR3 sequence is CSAPRGRETDTQYF. The sequenced CDR3 bases are TGCAGTGCCCCCCGGGGGAGGGAGACAGATACG.

This clone was detected many times. The read is 3 residues too short to cover the CDR3 end, so that end is filled in from the germline J gene. The chain is built from TRBV18 and TRBJ2-3, with 7 positions matching TRBD1. Germline lookup yields CDR1 KGHSH and CDR2 LQKENI. This CDR3 has 16 amino acids. The V and J ends lost 3 bases and 1 base, in that order; junction bases with no gene match: 7. The CDR3 DNA, read in part, is TGTGCCAGCTCACCTTACAGGGGATTCGGCACAGATACG. Translated, it gives CASSPYRGFGTDT. The entire CDR3 reads CASSPYRGFGTDTQYF.

This clone came up many times. The DNA ends 3 residues before the CDR3 does, and the rest of the CDR3 is filled in from the germline J gene. This rearrangement joins TRBV18 to TRBJ2-7; D not certain. With 6 bases removed from V and 4 bases from J, the gap between germline ends came to 7 bases. Germline V gene lookup returns CDR1 KGHSH and CDR2 LQKENI. The CDR3 loop spans 11 amino acids. The DNA read from the CDR3 is TGTGCCAGCTCTATAAATTACGAG. Its protein is CASSINYE. In full, the CDR3 is CASSINYEQYF.

In its sample, this clone was seen many times. The read stops 3 residues short of the end of the CDR3; the missing end is completed from the germline J gene. V is TRBV30 and J is TRBJ1-5; D is unresolved. This CDR3 is built from 14 residues. Germline-derived CDR1 and CDR2 are GTSNPN and SVGIG (reference sequence). The V end lost 1 base, the J end lost 3 bases, and 10 bases lay between the germline ends. The sequenced CDR3 bases are TGTGCCTGGAGTGCGGCAGGTCTCAATCAGCCC. Protein product: CAWSAAGLNQP. The whole CDR3 reads CAWSAAGLNQPQHF.

This clone was recorded many times. The read is 3 residues too short to cover the CDR3 end, so that end is filled in from the germline J gene. This sequence joins TRBV2 and TRBJ2-4; 11 bases line up with TRBD2. Germline assignment: CDR1 SNHLY and CDR2 FYNNEI. With 8 bases clipped from V and 2 bases from J, the junction kept 5 bases outside the gene matches. This CDR3 region has 15 residues. The sequenced CDR3 bases are TGTGCCAGCGGTGCTAGCGGGGGGACCAAAAACATT. It codes for CASGASGGTKNI. The full CDR3 protein reads CASGASGGTKNIQYF.

This clone was counted many times. The CDR3 loop reads CSAPHGLKSSYEQYF. The CDR3 bases that were read are TGCAGTGCACCACACGGACTGAAGAGCTCCTACGAG. The rearrangement joins TRBV20-1 to TRBJ2-7, with D maybe TRBD2 (5 bases). The read is 3 residues too short to cover the CDR3 end, so that end is filled in from the germline J gene. The germline V gene has CDR1 DFQATT and CDR2 SNEGSKA (reference sequence). The ends were cut back, 6 bases at V and 0 bases at J, with 18 bases in the middle. This CDR3 spans 15 amino acids.

This clone was detected many times. The sequenced fragment ends 3 residues before the CDR3 boundary, so the rest is inferred from the germline J gene. The chain joins TRBV12-3 or TRBV12-4 to TRBJ2-1, with 7 bases lining up with TRBD2. This CDR3 spans 15 amino acids. V trimming: 1 base; J trimming: 7 bases; junction bases outside the gene matches: 7. CDR3 bases read: TGTGCCAGCAGTTTAGGGGATTTACTAGCGAATGAG. It codes for CASSLGDLLANE. The whole CDR3 protein is CASSLGDLLANEQFF.

This clone was counted ten times or more. The CDR3 end is not reached by the read, which stops 3 residues before it; the germline J gene fills it in. The J gene is TRBJ1-4, the V gene TRBV5-1; D gene uncertain. CDR1 SGHRS and CDR2 YFSETQ come from the germline V gene. This CDR3 has 15 residues. The V gene lost 4 bases and the J gene lost 2 bases, with 12 bases spanning the gap. CDR3 residues: CASSEARTTNEKLFF. The sequenced part of the CDR3 DNA is TGCGCCAGCAGCGAGGCCCGAACCACTAATGAAAAA.

This clone was seen repeatedly, ten times or more. Sequencing ends 3 residues short of the CDR3 end; the germline J gene provides the rest. The rearrangement uses TRBV5-6 and TRBJ2-5; 10 bases are a match to TRBD2. Germline V gene data show CDR1 as SGHDT and CDR2 as YYEEEE. V lost 0 bases, J lost 3 bases, and 2 bases stayed unmatched. This CDR3 region has 15 residues. The CDR3 bases that were read are TGTGCCAGCAGCTTGGAAACTAGCGGGAAAGAGACC. Protein product: CASSLETSGKET. The entire CDR3 reads CASSLETSGKETQYF.

Many counts were recorded for this clone. The read ends 3 residues shy of where the CDR3 ends; the end is completed using the germline J gene. The V gene is TRBV30, the J gene TRBJ2-1, with 10 bases identical to TRBD2. The V and J ends lost 4 bases and 3 bases, in that order; junction bases with no gene match: 6. CDR3 size: 15 residues. CDR1 is GTSNPN, CDR2 SVGIG, per germline (reference sequence). The CDR3 is CAWIPSGGVYNEQFF. The CDR3 DNA, read in part, is TGTGCCTGGATCCCAAGCGGGGGGGTCTACAATGAG.